The 14 T cell receptor beta chains below were found in one sample sequenced in a study of blood T cells in healthy people across ages. The second PCR ran about 6 to 12 cycles with a sample-barcoded 5' primer and J-beta primers. TCRdb reanalysed the 5' RACE reads using MiXCR and keeps one entry per CDR3 protein. Of hundreds of thousands of distinct CDR3 sequences detected, around 34% appear once; the ten largest clones hold over 10%. The sequencing sample was made of blood. The source is a man in his late teens or twenties in good health.

The chain recombines TRBV20-1 with TRBJ2-1; 7 bases map to TRBD1. V dropped 5 bases and J dropped 2; count of bases not matched to a gene: 15. Germline values: CDR1 DFQATT, CDR2 SNEGSKA (reference sequence). The length of the CDR3 is 17 residues. The CDR3 DNA reads TGCAGTGCTTCCGGGACAGTGCAAAAGACTACCTACAATGAGCAGTTCTTC. It yields the protein CSASGTVQKTTYNEQFF.

The V and J genes are TRBV9 and TRBJ1-2; TRBD1 might be the D (6 bases). This CDR3 contains 17 residues. The germline V and J ends were trimmed by 0 bases and 2 bases, with 17 bases remaining between them. CDR1 and CDR2 from the germline V gene are SGDLS and YYNGEE. CDR3 coding DNA: TGTGCCAGCAGCGTAGCTACTCGAAGGGGGGAAAACTATGGCTACACCTTC. This sequence encodes CASSVATRRGENYGYTF.

There are many counts of this clonotype. CDR3 nucleotides: TGCAGTGCTAGAAATTTGGGCCCAGGACGAGATACGCAGTATTTT. This sequence encodes CSARNLGPGRDTQYF. This chain links TRBV20-1 with TRBJ2-3, with D uncertain. This CDR3 is built from 15 residues. CDR1 is DFQATT, CDR2 SNEGSKA, per germline (reference sequence). V lost 2 bases and J 5 bases, leaving 17 bases between the germline ends.

This chain connects TRBV21-1 to TRBJ2-3; no check of the table's D call, TRBD1, against the DNA was made. TRBV21-1 counts as a pseudogene. This CDR3 is built from 16 residues. CDR3 bases: TGTGCCAGCAGCAAAGATCCCGGGACAGGGCCAGATACGCAGTATTTT. Amino acids: CASSKDPGTGPDTQYF.

This clonotype was observed at least ten times. V is TRBV6-5 and J is TRBJ1-2; 12 bases align to TRBD1. The CDR3 covers 15 residues. CDR1 and CDR2 from the germline V gene are MNHEY and SVGAGI. The ends lost 7 bases at V and 6 bases at J; junction bases unmatched: 9. In DNA form, the CDR3 reads TGTGCCAGCACCGATCCGGGACAGGGGGCAGATGGCTACACCTTC. It codes for CASTDPGQGADGYTF.

This clonotype has just one count. The chain has TRBV29-1 and TRBJ2-5; D possibly uses TRBD1 or TRBD2 (6 bases each). The CDR3 has 14 amino acids. Germline V gives CDR1 SQVTM, CDR2 ANQGSEA. Between the trimmed V and J ends, which lost 4 bases and 1 base, there was a span of 13 bases. The CDR3 DNA sequence: TGCAGCGTTGGAGGGGGGCAATTCCAAGAGACCCAGTACTTC. Translating gives CSVGGGQFQETQYF.

The chain uses TRBV11-1 and TRBJ1-1; D may be TRBD1 (5 bases). CDR1 is SGHAT, CDR2 FQDESV, per germline (reference sequence). This CDR3 region has 15 residues. V lost 5 bases and J lost 0, with 13 bases in between. CDR3 loop: CASSPGDLMNTEAFF. In DNA form, the CDR3 reads TGTGCCAGCAGCCCTGGGGACCTCATGAACACTGAAGCTTTCTTT.

The chain carries TRBV12-3 or TRBV12-4 and TRBJ2-1; D remains unclear. V shed 3 bases and J shed 0 bases, with 6 bases lying between them. This CDR3 comprises 14 residues. The CDR3 region is CASSFTTSYNEQFF. In DNA form, the CDR3 reads TGTGCCAGCAGTTTTACCACCTCCTACAATGAGCAGTTCTTC.

Notes on this clonotype: A much larger clone is a single base away; this may be a read error. CDR3: CASSVRGQVYEQYF. The CDR3 DNA follows: TGTGCCAGCAGTGTAAGGGGACAGGTCTACGAGCAGTACTTC. This chain uses TRBV27 with TRBJ2-7; the match to TRBD1 covers 8 bases. This CDR3 comprises 14 residues. Germline CDR1 MNHEY, CDR2 SMNVEV (reference sequence). The J segment lost 3 bases and the V segment lost 5 bases, leaving 6 bases of the junction unmatched.

This rearrangement joins TRBV10-3 to TRBJ2-2; D is uncertain. The CDR3 consists of 14 residues. V was cut by 4 bases and J by 3 bases, with 9 bases left in between. Germline CDR1 reads ENHRY; CDR2 reads SYGVKD. The DNA of the CDR3 is TGTGCCATCAGTGGAGGACGGGACACCGGGGAGCTGTTTTTT. This encodes CAISGGRDTGELFF.

This clonotype was counted only a few times. The gene calls are TRBV7-9 and TRBJ1-2; D is undetermined. Germline V gene lookup returns CDR1 SEHNR and CDR2 FQNEAQ (reference sequence). The CDR3 totals 12 residues. V lost 1 base, J lost 8 bases, and 8 bases lay in between. The chain's CDR3 is CASSLGGQGYTF. The DNA for the CDR3 is TGTGCCAGCAGCTTAGGAGGGCAGGGCTACACCTTC.

This clonotype was observed once. This chain uses TRBV28 with TRBJ2-1; TRBD1 might be the D (5 bases). The J call is uncertain, as TRBJ2-7 better fits the DNA end. The CDR3 is made up of 18 amino acids. Germline V gene data show CDR1 as MDHEN and CDR2 as SYDVKM. CDR3 DNA sequence: TGTGCCAGCAGTTTAACCCCAGGTCCCGACAGTTCCTACAATGAGCAGTACTTC. Protein sequence: CASSLTPGPDSSYNEQYF.

At least ten counts were recorded for this clonotype. This chain joins TRBV20-1 and TRBJ2-5; no clear D gene. This CDR3 contains 13 residues. Germline loops: CDR1 DFQATT, CDR2 SNEGSKA (reference sequence). Trimming shortened V by 2 bases and J by 5 bases, and 12 bases separated the two germline ends. CDR3 DNA sequence: TGCAGTGCTAGACGTCCCCAAGTGGAGACCCAGTACTTC. This translates into CSARRPQVETQYF.

Of note for this clonotype: This is likely a read error, given that the CDR3 carries no conserved phenylalanine or tryptophan at its end. The CDR3 loop is CASSPGRAPYNEQFL. The CDR3 DNA reads as TGTGCCAGCAGCCCGGGGAGGGCCCCCTACAATGAGCAGTTCTTA. The chain couples TRBV4-2 to TRBJ2-1, with 7 bases matching TRBD2. CDR1 and CDR2 (germline): LGHNA, YNFKEQ. V lost 4 bases, J lost 2 bases, and 5 bases stayed unmatched. The CDR3 loop spans 15 amino acids.